This T cell receptor (beta chain) was obtained from a study of beta chain features in type 1 diabetes. Study-wide background: There was similarity between patients and healthy donors in age, gender and cell yields.

Every bit of the isolated RNA underwent reverse transcription, so sequencing read expressed TCRB transcripts. Data came from immunoSEQ multiplex PCR; TCRdb stores just in-frame clones and leaves some out. This table has about 220,000 clones, 11% appearing once. Whole-study findings and limits: Using cDNA template may skew counts toward highly expressing activated cells.

One heparinised draw, averaging roughly 100 mL, was taken per donor. On this clone: As yet, its antigen is unknown.

The CDR3 extends over 13 amino acids. Germline CDR1 and CDR2: SGHDT and YYEEEE. Trimming took off 3 bases at V and 3 bases at J, with 10 bases between the two ends. The sequenced sample consisted of central memory CD4+ T cells from blood. This receptor was obtained from a man in his late teens or twenties in good health. The rearrangement joins TRBV5-6 to TRBJ2-7; D is unclear. CDR3 amino acids: CASSSETDYEQYF. The CDR3 region has the DNA TGTGCCAGCAGCTCGGAGACTGACTACGAGCAGTACTTC. The full variable domain, rest sourced from reference TRBV5-6 and TRBJ2-7, is DAGVTQSPTHLIKTRGQQVTLRCSPKSGHDTVSWYQQALGQGPQFIFQYYEEEERQRGNFPDRFSGHQFPNYSSELNVNALLLGDSALYLCASSSETDYEQYFGPGTRLTVT.